The present T cell receptor (beta chain) was sequenced within a study of cytotoxic CD8 clonotypes in ibrutinib-treated CLL (dated by TCRdb to the early 2020s). A note on the overall study: The cohort was composed of about a dozen relapsed/refractory and approximately 16 treatment-naive patients; IGHV unmutated status was identified in around 17 patients. Responses were partial in around 24 patients and complete in 2; after median about 63 months follow-up, about 14 stayed in remission and about twelve progressed. Samples at response were collected after a median of around twelve months of treatment, with a range of roughly 6 to 40 months. Samples averaged roughly 260,000 productive templates and roughly 86,000 productive rearrangements. Longitudinal samples were available for about 30% of the roughly 86 trial participants. Cryopreserved peripheral blood mononuclear cells were collected at three points: before therapy, at response, and at either sustained remission or disease progression. Every sample from remission and from progressive disease was obtained while the patients were still on ibrutinib. Points the paper makes about the study in general: An increase in clonality was observed at ibrutinib response, with clonality remaining stable during sustained remission and falling back toward baseline at progression. Baseline clonality exceeded that of age-matched healthy donors and correlated strongly with circulating CD8+ T-cell counts. Public clonotypes were rare and either contracted or stayed stable during treatment, and the rise in clonality at ibrutinib response reflected the expansion of private clonotypes. Sustained-remission and progressing patients did not have matched sampling times, and lymph node repertoires were not examined.

Reading the label with the study, this specimen's time point is: about a year on ibrutinib. For TCR beta library preparation, roughly 2 micrograms of genomic DNA were isolated from cryopreserved PBMCs. High-throughput TCR beta sequencing was performed on longitudinal blood samples from CLL patients receiving ibrutinib monotherapy. Patients were enrolled in a phase 2 open-label single-center ibrutinib monotherapy trial. To note about this clone: Its antigen remains unidentified. No base quality values were provided; no much bigger clone lies one nucleotide off.

CDR1 is given as MDHEN and CDR2 as SYDVKM, both from the germline V gene. Trimming takes 6 bases off V and 1 base off J; junction bases not matched to a gene: 11. The CDR3 runs 17 residues from the cysteine to the phenylalanine. Only the CDR3 DNA stays, 51 bases, in frame from base 1. The goal of deep resolution MiSeq sequencing was a depth between 1 in 1 million and 1 in 200,000 T cells, and coverage averaged 10x per clonotype. The immunoSEQ hsTCRB Kit was used to generate TCR beta libraries. The paper's data handling went like this. Data were analyzed with ImmunoSEQ Data Assistant and ImmunoSEQ Analyzer, with V, D and J genes assigned per IMGT definitions. Clonality was computed as one minus normalized Shannon entropy of productive rearrangement frequencies, ranging from 0 to 1. Only overrepresented clonotypes making up at least 0.05% of the repertoire of each patient were included in the public clonotype analysis. Thirteen age-matched healthy donor repertoires from immuneACCESS were used as controls for clonality. The table was pulled from immuneACCESS by TCRdb, which kept in-frame rearrangements only. Such tables lose some clones; where checked, under half of the loss comes from unresolved V genes, and the rest has no known cause. That table supplies the V and J calls and clone size; D and trimming were determined from the DNA. A total of about 97,000 clones appear in this sample, around 73% of them only once. The ten largest make up around 30% of the sample.

The sequence came from a human donor with chronic lymphocytic leukemia. The chain links TRBV28 with TRBJ1-5, with TRBD1 matching 8 junction bases. The input for sequencing was PBMCs, taken after 12 months of ibrutinib treatment. The CDR3 amino acid sequence is: CASRITQGGGSNQPQHF. The DNA sequence is given as TGTGCCAGCAGGATTACACAGGGGGGCGGGAGCAATCAGCCCCAGCATTTT.